This entry lists 31 T cell receptor beta chains sequenced from one sample in a study of blood T cell repertoires in COVID-19. Only in-frame clones appear in the TCRdb table, and some are missing; sequencing was by immunoSEQ multiplex PCR. The repertoire holds 60,000 or so clones, with approximately 90% as singletons. The sample was peripheral blood. The receptors come from a human donor with active COVID-19. The donor label of this sample is uncertain.

This clone is a singleton in its sample. The CDR3 here is CASSSTQNYGYTF. DNA of the CDR3: TGTGCCAGCAGCTCGACACAGAACTATGGCTACACCTTC. V is TRBV7-2 and J is TRBJ1-2; D call uncertain. CDR1 is SGHTA, CDR2 FQGNSA, per germline. This CDR3 region has 13 residues. V lost 4 bases to trimming and J lost 2 bases, with 8 bases between them.

The chain is built from TRBV5-1 and TRBJ2-7, with TRBD1 as a possible D gene (5 bases). The CDR3 runs to 14 residues. Trimming left V 4 bases short and J 2 bases short, with 13 bases between. CDR1 is SGHRS, CDR2 YFSETQ, per germline. The CDR3 is CASSPGHITYEQYF. Here the CDR3 DNA reads TGCGCCAGCAGCCCCGGACACATCACCTACGAGCAGTACTTC.

This clone came up once. This sequence joins TRBV20-1 and TRBJ2-7, with a possible D match to TRBD2 (6 bases). Germline V gene data show CDR1 as DFQATT and CDR2 as SNEGSKA (reference sequence). The CDR3 is 12 amino acids. Trimming shortened V by 3 bases and J by 4 bases, and 10 bases separated the two germline ends. This CDR3 reads CSASFREYEQYF. The CDR3 coding sequence is TGCAGTGCTAGTTTCCGGGAGTACGAGCAGTACTTC.

V is TRBV18 and J is TRBJ1-1; D ambiguous. The V gene's germline CDR1 is KGHSH and CDR2 LQKENI. This CDR3 region has 13 residues. Trimming removed 2 bases at V and 11 bases at J, with 15 bases between. This CDR3 reads CASSPSSALNAFF. CDR3 bases: TGTGCCAGCTCACCATCCTCCGCGTTAAATGCTTTCTTT.

The chain is built from TRBV24-1 and TRBJ2-1; 8 bases match TRBD2. There are 14 residues in the CDR3. Germline CDR1 KGHDR, CDR2 SFDVKD. V shed 5 bases and J 3 bases; nucleotides not matched to a gene: 2. The CDR3 DNA reads as TGTGCCACCAGTGCGGGGGGGCTCTACAATGAGCAGTTCTTC. Translating it yields CATSAGGLYNEQFF.

The V and J genes are TRBV4-1 and TRBJ2-1; 10 nucleotides line up with TRBD2. V dropped 1 base and J dropped 4; count of bases not matched to a gene: 10. The CDR3 consists of 18 residues. Per germline, CDR1 MGHRA and CDR2 YSYEKL. CDR3 bases: TGCGCCAGCAGCCAAGCTGCCCAACTAGCGGGGTATTACAATGAGCAGTTCTTC. Amino acid sequence: CASSQAAQLAGYYNEQFF.

V is TRBV9 and J is TRBJ1-4; TRBD1 matches at 8 bases. Germline V gene sequence: CDR1 SGDLS, CDR2 YYNGEE. The CDR3 contains 14 residues. Germline trimming cut 4 bases from V and 10 bases from J; bases unmatched to any gene: 9. The chain's CDR3 is CASSLDRGQGKLFF. For the CDR3, the DNA is TGTGCCAGCAGCTTAGACAGGGGTCAGGGAAAACTGTTTTTT.

This chain joins TRBV9 and TRBJ2-7; the D gene is possibly TRBD1 (5 bases). The germline V and J ends were trimmed by 3 bases and 5 bases, with 15 bases remaining between them. The CDR3 covers 14 residues. CDR1 and CDR2 from the germline V gene are SGDLS and YYNGEE. CDR3 in DNA: TGTGCCAGCAGCGGCAGACAGAGTGTCCACGAGCAGTACTTC. Translation gives CASSGRQSVHEQYF.

The V gene is TRBV4-3, the J gene TRBJ2-7; TRBD2 matches 7 bases. Trimming cost V 1 base and J 3 bases; bases outside gene matches: 6. The CDR3 extends over 15 amino acids. Germline V CDR1 and CDR2: LGHNA, YSLEER. CDR3 region: CASSQGGGSGYEQYF. The CDR3 nucleotides are TGCGCCAGCAGCCAAGGGGGAGGGTCGGGCTACGAGCAGTACTTC.

This clone was recorded a few times. The chain couples TRBV14 to TRBJ1-1; 8 bases fit TRBD1. The V gene end was trimmed by 4 bases and the J gene end by 0 bases; junction bases not matched to a gene: 7. Germline loops: CDR1 SGHDN, CDR2 FVKESK. The CDR3 spans 16 residues. CDR3 in DNA: TGTGCCAGCAGCCGATTGCCACAGGGGGTGAACACTGAAGCTTTCTTT. Encoded protein: CASSRLPQGVNTEAFF. Looking up the rest from reference TRBV14 and TRBJ1-1 gives the full variable domain: EAGVTQFPSHSVIEKGQTVTLRCDPISGHDNLYWYRRVMGKEIKFLLHFVKESKQDESGMPNNRFLAERTGGTYSTLKVQPAELEDSGVYFCASSRLPQGVNTEAFFGQGTRLTVV.

The chain recombines TRBV7-2 with TRBJ2-1, with TRBD2 matching 12 bases. This CDR3 comprises 15 residues. V trimming: 4 bases; J trimming: 9 bases; junction bases outside the gene matches: 7. Germline CDR1 is SGHTA and CDR2 is FQGNSA. The CDR3, as DNA: TGTGCCAGCAGCTCTCAGACTAGCGGGAGCGGTGAGCAGTTCTTC. Translation: CASSSQTSGSGEQFF.

The chain joins TRBV4-1 to TRBJ2-3, with TRBD2 matching over 12 bases. Germline values: CDR1 MGHRA, CDR2 YSYEKL. The CDR3 spans 16 residues. Losses at the gene ends were 1 base for V and 2 bases for J; bases not matched to a gene: 1. The CDR3 loop is CASSQGLAGDTDTQYF. CDR3 coding DNA: TGCGCCAGCAGCCAAGGACTAGCGGGGGACACAGATACGCAGTATTTT.

The gene calls are TRBV29-1 and TRBJ1-1; D might be TRBD1 (6 bases). This CDR3 contains 14 residues. Trimming shortened V by 3 bases and J by 4 bases, and 15 bases separated the two germline ends. Germline V CDR1 and CDR2: SQVTM, ANQGSEA. CDR3 loop: CSVDRTGLGTEAFF. In DNA, the CDR3 is TGCAGCGTTGATCGCACAGGGTTAGGCACTGAAGCTTTCTTT.

This chain uses TRBV3-1 (or the pseudogene TRBV3-2) with TRBJ2-3; a weak D match, TRBD1 (5 bases). The ends were cut back, 4 bases at V and 4 bases at J, with 12 bases in the middle. CDR3 length: 14 amino acids. Germline V gene lookup returns CDR1 LGHDT and CDR2 YNNKEL (reference sequence). The CDR3 region has the DNA TGTGCCAGCAGCCCAGGGCCCGATGCAGATACGCAGTATTTT. Translated, it gives CASSPGPDADTQYF.

Here the CDR3 DNA reads TGTGCCAGCAGCCAAGGATTAGCGGTGGCAGCCGAGCAGTACTTC. This translates into CASSQGLAVAAEQYF. This chain connects TRBV14 to TRBJ2-7; maybe TRBD2 (6 bases). CDR1 and CDR2 from the germline V gene are SGHDN and FVKESK. CDR3 length: 15 residues. V lost 1 base and J 6 bases, leaving 16 bases between the germline ends. Together with reference TRBV14 and TRBJ2-7, the CDR3 gives the full variable domain: EAGVTQFPSHSVIEKGQTVTLRCDPISGHDNLYWYRRVMGKEIKFLLHFVKESKQDESGMPNNRFLAERTGGTYSTLKVQPAELEDSGVYFCASSQGLAVAAEQYFGPGTRLTVT.

The CDR3: CASRRGDSSGNTIYF. Here the CDR3 DNA reads TGTGCCAGCAGGAGGGGGGACAGCTCTGGAAACACCATATATTTT. This chain connects TRBV2 to TRBJ1-3, with TRBD1 identical over 7 bases. The germline gives CDR1 SNHLY, CDR2 FYNNEI. The CDR3 length is 15 residues. J lost 0 bases, V lost 6 bases, and 5 bases had no gene match.

In DNA form, the CDR3 reads TGTGCCAGCAGCATCGTGGACAGAGCAATCACTGAAGCTTTCTTT. Protein sequence: CASSIVDRAITEAFF. The chain is built from TRBV9 and TRBJ1-1; maybe TRBD1 (6 bases). With 4 bases removed from V and 4 bases from J, the gap between germline ends came to 17 bases. This CDR3 comprises 15 residues. CDR1 and CDR2 from the germline V gene are SGDLS and YYNGEE. Combining the CDR3 with reference TRBV9 and TRBJ1-1 gives the whole variable domain DSGVTQTPKHLITATGQRVTLRCSPRSGDLSVYWYQQSLDQGLQFLIQYYNGEERAKGNILERFSAQQFPDLHSELNLSSLELGDSALYFCASSIVDRAITEAFFGQGTRLTVV.

The chain carries TRBV12-3 or TRBV12-4 and TRBJ1-5; no firm D call. The V gene lost 1 base and the J gene lost 4 bases, with 5 bases spanning the gap. The CDR3 loop spans 13 amino acids. The chain's CDR3 is CASSLGENQPQHF. The CDR3 DNA is TGTGCCAGCAGTTTAGGGGAGAATCAGCCCCAGCATTTT.

In DNA, the CDR3 is TGTGCCTGGAGTACAGGGTTGGTGGATCAGCCCCAGCATTTT. Residues: CAWSTGLVDQPQHF. This chain connects TRBV30 to TRBJ1-5; perhaps TRBD1 as D (6 bases). V dropped 2 bases and J dropped 5 bases, with 13 bases sitting between them. The CDR3 spans 14 residues. Germline-derived CDR1 and CDR2 are GTSNPN and SVGIG (reference sequence).

The V gene is TRBV4-1, the J gene TRBJ1-4, with TRBD1 matching 10 bases. Per germline, CDR1 MGHRA and CDR2 YSYEKL. Trimming at V came to 0 bases and at J to 8 bases, leaving 9 bases not matched to a gene. This CDR3 comprises 17 residues. CDR3 sequence (DNA): TGCGCCAGCAGCCAAGATGGGACAGGGGCGCTTTGGGAAAAACTGTTTTTT. Its protein product is CASSQDGTGALWEKLFF.

The J gene is TRBJ2-5, the V gene TRBV9; the match to TRBD2 covers 8 bases. Germline lookup yields CDR1 SGDLS and CDR2 YYNGEE. The CDR3 has 15 amino acids. The J segment lost 5 bases and the V segment lost 3 bases, leaving 9 bases of the junction unmatched. As DNA, the CDR3 is TGTGCCAGCAGCGGCGGCGGGGGGCTGGGGGAGACCCAGTACTTC. Protein product: CASSGGGGLGETQYF.

V gene TRBV11-2 combines with J gene TRBJ2-7, with 7 bases aligning to TRBD1. Per the germline V gene, CDR1 is SGHAT and CDR2 is FQNNGV. This CDR3 is built from 15 residues. V shed 1 base and J 2 bases; nucleotides not matched to a gene: 5. This CDR3 reads CASSLVRGSPYEQYF. The CDR3 DNA reads as TGTGCCAGCAGCTTAGTCAGGGGGAGCCCCTACGAGCAGTACTTC.

The J gene is TRBJ2-2, the V gene TRBV10-3; D gene ambiguous. Germline V gives CDR1 ENHRY, CDR2 SYGVKD. This CDR3 is built from 14 residues. V was pared by 7 bases and J by 4 bases, with 13 bases between. The CDR3 coding sequence is TGTGCCATCACCGCCCCTTCCGGCACCGGGGAGCTGTTTTTT. Encoded protein: CAITAPSGTGELFF.

In this sample, this clone turned up once. V is TRBV20-1 and J is TRBJ2-5, with D maybe TRBD1 (5 bases). Between the trimmed V and J ends, which lost 3 bases and 7 bases, there was a span of 12 bases. CDR1 is DFQATT and CDR2 is SNEGSKA in the germline V gene (reference sequence). This CDR3 region has 12 residues. CDR3 in DNA: TGCAGTGCTAGTGTGGGGCTGGGGACCCAGTACTTC. It is translated as CSASVGLGTQYF.

The chain links TRBV28 to TRBJ2-7, with 7 bases matching TRBD1. CDR3 length: 14 amino acids. CDR1 is MDHEN, CDR2 SYDVKM, per germline. After removal of 7 bases from V and 3 bases from J, the junction contained 9 bases not matched to a gene. Here the CDR3 DNA reads TGTGCCAGCACGGGACAGCGACCAGACTACGAGCAGTACTTC. Translation: CASTGQRPDYEQYF.

V is TRBV2 and J is TRBJ2-1; 9 positions agree with TRBD2. The CDR3 has 16 residues. Per the germline V gene, CDR1 is SNHLY and CDR2 is FYNNEI. The junction had 9 bases not matched to a gene; V was cut back by 7 bases and J by 2 bases. The CDR3 here is CASNEGRLAAYNEQFF. The CDR3 nucleotides are TGTGCCAGCAACGAAGGGAGACTAGCGGCCTACAATGAGCAGTTCTTC.

This chain links TRBV30 with TRBJ2-3; TRBD2 matches at 12 bases. Germline V lookup: CDR1 GTSNPN, CDR2 SVGIG (reference sequence). The CDR3 runs to 15 residues. V lost 1 base to trimming and J lost 5 bases; unmatched junction nucleotides: 4. CDR3 nucleotide sequence: TGTGCCTGGAGTGCTAGCGGGAGGGCCGGAGATACGCAGTATTTT. Its protein product is CAWSASGRAGDTQYF.

V is TRBV5-6 and J is TRBJ2-7, with 12 nucleotides matching TRBD1. The V and J ends lost 0 bases and 3 bases, in that order; junction bases with no gene match: 1. The CDR3 runs to 15 residues. The germline V gene has CDR1 SGHDT and CDR2 YYEEEE. The CDR3 is CASSLGDRGRYEQYF. DNA for the CDR3: TGTGCCAGCAGCTTGGGGGACAGGGGGCGCTACGAGCAGTACTTC.

Here the CDR3 DNA reads TGTGCCAGCAGTGGGGTACAGGGGGGGCCTGAAGCTTTCTTT. Encoded protein: CASSGVQGGPEAFF. The chain uses TRBV2 and TRBJ1-1, with 8 bases lining up with TRBD1. Germline lookup yields CDR1 SNHLY and CDR2 FYNNEI. The V and J ends lost 4 bases and 6 bases, in that order; junction bases with no gene match: 7. The CDR3 contains 14 residues.

The chain joins TRBV5-8 to TRBJ2-1; 9 bases fit TRBD1. V was pared by 4 bases and J by 2 bases, with 4 bases of the junction left unmatched. The CDR3 runs to 15 residues. Germline values: CDR1 SGHTS, CDR2 YDEGEE. The CDR3 here is CASSIGTGTYNEQFF. CDR3 bases: TGTGCCAGCAGCATCGGGACAGGGACCTACAATGAGCAGTTCTTC. Looking up the rest from reference TRBV5-8 and TRBJ2-1 gives the full variable domain: EAGVTQSPTHLIKTRGQQATLRCSPISGHTSVYWYQQALGLGLQFLLWYDEGEERNRGNFPPRFSGRQFPNYSSELNVNALELEDSALYLCASSIGTGTYNEQFFGPGTRLTVL.

This clone was counted a single time. The chain has TRBV7-2 and TRBJ2-7, with 8 bases lining up with TRBD1. V shed 5 bases, J shed 1 base, and the junction held 1 base outside the gene matches. The CDR3 is 13 residues long. Germline-derived CDR1 and CDR2 are SGHTA and FQGNSA. CDR3 coding DNA: TGTGCCAGCAGCCGACAGGGGTCCTACGAGCAGTACTTC. It yields the protein CASSRQGSYEQYF. Together with reference TRBV7-2 and TRBJ2-7, the CDR3 gives the full variable domain: GAGVSQSPSNKVTEKGKDVELRCDPISGHTALYWYRQSLGQGLEFLIYFQGNSAPDKSGLPSDRFSAERTGGSVSTLTIQRTQQEDSAVYLCASSRQGSYEQYFGPGTRLTVT.